The clone carrying this T cell receptor (beta chain) has a single count. No antigen is known for it. These data come from a study of T cells in localized non-small cell lung cancer. Study-level findings and limits: Clonality of T cells reached its maximum in uninvolved adjacent lung, surpassing tumor.

Profiling relied on immunoSEQ multiplex PCR, and the TCRdb table lists in-frame clones only, not all of them. The sample gives about 28,000 clones, roughly 90% of which show up once; around 30% is in the top ten. The length of the CDR3 is 15 residues. Per germline, CDR1 MNHEY and CDR2 SMNVEV (reference sequence). V lost 4 bases, J lost 8 bases, and 10 bases stayed unmatched. The starting material was peripheral blood, obtained before any cancer treatment. The chain carries TRBV27 and TRBJ2-1, with 8 bases that match TRBD1. The sequence derives from an older female donor with stage I lung adenocarcinoma. The CDR3 sequence is CASSSGDRLKDEQFF. The CDR3, as DNA: TGTGCCAGCAGTTCTGGGGACAGGCTAAAGGATGAGCAGTTCTTC.